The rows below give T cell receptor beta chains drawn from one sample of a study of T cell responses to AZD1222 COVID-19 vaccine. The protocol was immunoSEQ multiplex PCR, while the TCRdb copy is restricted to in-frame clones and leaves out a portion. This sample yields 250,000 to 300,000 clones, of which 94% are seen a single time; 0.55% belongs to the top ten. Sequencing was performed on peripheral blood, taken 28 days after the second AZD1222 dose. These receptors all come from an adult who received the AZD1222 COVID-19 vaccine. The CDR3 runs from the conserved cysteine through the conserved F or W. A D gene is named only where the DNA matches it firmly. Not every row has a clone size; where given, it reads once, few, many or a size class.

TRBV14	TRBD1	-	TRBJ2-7	TGTGCCAGCAGCCAGCGGGACAGGGGGCGCGATGACGAGCAGTACTTC	CASSQRDRGRDDEQYF
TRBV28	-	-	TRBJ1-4	TGTGCCAGCAGTCCCTCCCTGGGGCGCGGTAATGAAAAACTGTTTTTT	CASSPSLGRGNEKLFF
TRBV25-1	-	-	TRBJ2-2	TGTGCCAGCAGTGAGTTCCACAGGTTTGGGGAACCCGGGGAGCTGTTTTTT	CASSEFHRFGEPGELFF
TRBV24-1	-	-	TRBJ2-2	TGTGCCACCAGCCCAGGGGTCACCGGGGAGCTGTTTTTT	CATSPGVTGELFF
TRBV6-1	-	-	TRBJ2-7	TGTGCCAGCAGTGAATCCCCGGATCCCTACGAGCAGTACTTC	CASSESPDPYEQYF
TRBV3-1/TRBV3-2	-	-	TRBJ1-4	TGTGCCAGCAGCCCCGGACAATCTAATGAAAAACTGTTTTTT	CASSPGQSNEKLFF
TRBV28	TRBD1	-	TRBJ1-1	TGTGCCAGCAGTTTAAACAGGGGATTGAACACTGAAGCTTTCTTT	CASSLNRGLNTEAFF
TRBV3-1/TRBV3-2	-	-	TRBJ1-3	TGTGCCAGCAGCCAAGCCGTGGGGGCGGCTGGAAACACCATATATTTT	CASSQAVGAAGNTIYF
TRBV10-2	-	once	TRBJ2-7	TGCGCCAGCAGAGGGTGGGGCGAGCAGTACTTC	CASRGWGEQYF
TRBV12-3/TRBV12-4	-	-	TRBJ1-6	TGTGCCAGCAGCCCGGTAATCGGTTCACCCCTCCACTTT	CASSPVIGSPLHF
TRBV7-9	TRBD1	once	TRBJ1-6	TGTGCCAGCAGCGGAGCGGACAGGCATAATTCACCCCTCCACTTT	CASSGADRHNSPLHF
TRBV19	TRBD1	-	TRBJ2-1	TGTGCCAGTAGTATAATGGGACAGGGATTATTCCCTATCTACAATGAGCAGTTCTTC	CASSIMGQGLFPIYNEQFF
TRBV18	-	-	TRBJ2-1	TGTGCCAGCTCTCCAAAACTAGCTGCACCGAATGAGCAGTTCTTC	CASSPKLAAPNEQFF
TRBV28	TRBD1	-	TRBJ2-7	TGTGCCAGCAGTAGAATAGGGGGACAGGGGGGCGAGCAGTACTTC	CASSRIGGQGGEQYF
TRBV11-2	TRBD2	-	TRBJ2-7	TGTGCCAGCAGCCCTAGACTAGCGGGGAGGGAAGAGCAGTACTTC	CASSPRLAGREEQYF
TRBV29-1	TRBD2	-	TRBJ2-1	TGCAGCGTTGAGCCGGGCGGGGGATACAATGAGCAGTTCTTC	CSVEPGGGYNEQFF
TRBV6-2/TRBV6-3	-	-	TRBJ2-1	TGTGCCAGCAGTTACCCCTTAGCTATCTCCTACAATGAGCAGTTCTTC	CASSYPLAISYNEQFF
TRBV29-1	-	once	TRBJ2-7	TGCAGCGTTCGAGGGATCAACGAGCAGTACTTC	CSVRGINEQYF
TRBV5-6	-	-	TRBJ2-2	TGTGCCAGCAGCCCGCGGGGCGGCACCGGGGAGCTGTTTTTT	CASSPRGGTGELFF
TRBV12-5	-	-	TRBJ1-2	TGTGCTAGTGGCCCTTCAGGGGCGTATGGCTACACCTTC	CASGPSGAYGYTF
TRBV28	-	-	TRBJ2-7	TGTGCCAGCAGTTTGGATGAGCAGTACTTC	CASSLDEQYF
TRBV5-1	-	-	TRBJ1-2	TGCGCCAGCAGCTCCCAGACAGGAAACTATGGCTACACCTTC	CASSSQTGNYGYTF
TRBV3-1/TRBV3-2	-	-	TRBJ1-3	TGTGCCAGCAGCCCACCTCCCGGGGCCGGGGGAAACACCATATATTTT	CASSPPPGAGGNTIYF
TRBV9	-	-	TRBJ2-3	TGTGCCAGCAGCGTAGGGGTGGGGGCCTTCACAGATACGCAGTATTTT	CASSVGVGAFTDTQYF